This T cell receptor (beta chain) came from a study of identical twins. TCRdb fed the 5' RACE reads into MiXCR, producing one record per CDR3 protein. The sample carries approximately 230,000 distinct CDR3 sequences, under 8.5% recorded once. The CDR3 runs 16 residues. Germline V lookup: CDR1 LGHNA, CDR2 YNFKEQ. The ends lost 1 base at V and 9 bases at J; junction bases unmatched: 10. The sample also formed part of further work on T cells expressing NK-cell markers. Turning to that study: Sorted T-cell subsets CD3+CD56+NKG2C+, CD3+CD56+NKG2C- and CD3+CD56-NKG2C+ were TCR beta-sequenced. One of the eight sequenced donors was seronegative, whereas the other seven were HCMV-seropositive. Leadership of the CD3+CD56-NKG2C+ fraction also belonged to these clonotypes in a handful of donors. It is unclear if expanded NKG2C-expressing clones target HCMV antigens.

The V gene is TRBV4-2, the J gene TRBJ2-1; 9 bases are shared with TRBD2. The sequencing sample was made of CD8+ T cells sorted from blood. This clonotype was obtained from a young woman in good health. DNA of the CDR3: TGTGCCAGCAGCCAAGGCTACTATGGCGGGGGGGCTGAGCAGTTCTTC. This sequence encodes CASSQGYYGGGAEQFF.